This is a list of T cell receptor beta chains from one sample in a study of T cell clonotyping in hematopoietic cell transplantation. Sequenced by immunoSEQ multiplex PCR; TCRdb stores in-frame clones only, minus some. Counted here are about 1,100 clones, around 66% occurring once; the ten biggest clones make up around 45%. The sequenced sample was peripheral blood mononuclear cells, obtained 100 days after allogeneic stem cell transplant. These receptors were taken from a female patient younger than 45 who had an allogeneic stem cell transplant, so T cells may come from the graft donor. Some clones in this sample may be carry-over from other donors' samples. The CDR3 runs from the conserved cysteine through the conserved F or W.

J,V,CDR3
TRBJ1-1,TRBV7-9,CASSLTLMNTEAFF
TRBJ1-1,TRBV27,CASSATGKGTMNTEAFF
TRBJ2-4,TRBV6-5,CASSYSLAKNIQYF
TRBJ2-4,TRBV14,CASSLLEGRGNIQYF
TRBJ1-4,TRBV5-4,CASSLGTFATNEKLFF
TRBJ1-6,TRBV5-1,CASSLDSVGDSPLHF
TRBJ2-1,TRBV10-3,CAISEFPGGQTSDEQFF
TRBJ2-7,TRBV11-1,CASSLSMGAHEQYF
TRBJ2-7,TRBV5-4,CASSSVGGVIYEQYF
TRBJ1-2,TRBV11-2,CASSLDGGGSSGYTF
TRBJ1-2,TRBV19,CASSKQKLDRRDPNYGYTF
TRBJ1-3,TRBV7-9,CASSLGPPGNTIYF
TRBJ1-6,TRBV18,CASSPRGQGNNSPLHF
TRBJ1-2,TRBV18,CASSPLEGDGYTF
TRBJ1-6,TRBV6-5,CASTILQGVNSPLHF
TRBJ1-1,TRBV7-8,CASSFQGTTEAFF
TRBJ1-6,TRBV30,CAWSGQTNSPLHF
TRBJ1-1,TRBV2,CASSLPGQDTPGTEAFF
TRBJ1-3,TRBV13,CASSPLPEGSNTIYF
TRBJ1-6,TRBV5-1,CASSLAQGYNSPLHF
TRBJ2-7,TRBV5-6,CASSSPAGVYEQYF
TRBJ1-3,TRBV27,CASSLSRLSGNTIYF
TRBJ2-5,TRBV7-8,CASRTVVEETQYF
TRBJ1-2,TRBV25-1,CASSALREGYTF
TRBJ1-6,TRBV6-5,CASSPDRTYNSPLHF
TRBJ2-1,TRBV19,CASSMTSGGYNEQFF
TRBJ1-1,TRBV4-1,CASSQERFENTEAFF
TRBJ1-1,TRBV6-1,CASRDRGENTEAFF
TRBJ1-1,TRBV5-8,CASSLGGGVTEAFF
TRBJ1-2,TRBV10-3,CAITLTGDGYTF
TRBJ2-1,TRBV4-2,CASSQDGAREQFF
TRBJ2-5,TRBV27,CASRGSRGSQETQYF
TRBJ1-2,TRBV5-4,CASSSSSGAHYGYTF
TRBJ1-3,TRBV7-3,CASRGAGNTIYF
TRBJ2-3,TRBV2,CASETGTGGTDTQYF
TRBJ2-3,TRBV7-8,CASSLSGGSTDTQYF
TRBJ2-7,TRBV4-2,CASSQDGGQVGLEQYF
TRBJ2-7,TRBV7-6,CASSLGAGSIEYF
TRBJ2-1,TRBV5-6,CASSLLAGVNEQFF
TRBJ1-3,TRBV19,CASSIAKVDSGNTIYF
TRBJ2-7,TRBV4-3,CASSQDWVGAYEQYF
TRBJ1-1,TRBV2,CASSVAGRRMNTEAFF
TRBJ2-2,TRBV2,CASTRDRGYTGELFF
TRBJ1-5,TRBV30,CAWSEVFNQPQHF
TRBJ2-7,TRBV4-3,CASSQDNRGRSYEQYF
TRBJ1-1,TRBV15,CATTLSWDAVEAFF
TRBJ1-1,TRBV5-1,CASSGKNEAFF